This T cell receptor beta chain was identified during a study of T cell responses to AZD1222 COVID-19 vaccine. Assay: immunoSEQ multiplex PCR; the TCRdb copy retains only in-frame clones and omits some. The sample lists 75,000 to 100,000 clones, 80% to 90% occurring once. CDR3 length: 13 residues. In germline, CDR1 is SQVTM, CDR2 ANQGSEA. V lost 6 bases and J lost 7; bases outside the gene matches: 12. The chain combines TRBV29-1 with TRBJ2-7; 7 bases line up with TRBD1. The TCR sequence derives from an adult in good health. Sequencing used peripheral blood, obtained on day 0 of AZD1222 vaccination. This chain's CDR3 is CSVEPTGMGEQYF. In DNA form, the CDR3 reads TGCAGCGTGGAGCCGACAGGGATGGGAGAGCAGTACTTC.